The 8 T cell receptor beta chains below come from one sample, sequenced in a study of cytomegalovirus exposure and HLA in healthy donors. Profiled with immunoSEQ multiplex PCR; TCRdb holds only in-frame clones, not every one. The sample lists approximately 270,000 clones, 65% to 90% occurring once. Sequenced input: PBMCs. These receptor sequences come from a woman between 18 and 30 years old in good health and CMV-seronegative.

The genes are TRBV7-2 and TRBJ1-2; tentative D call: TRBD1 (5 bases). This CDR3 region has 13 residues. Trimming shortened V by 6 bases and J by 7 bases, and 15 bases separated the two germline ends. In germline, CDR1 is SGHTA, CDR2 FQGNSA. CDR3 region: CASSLGRESGYTF. CDR3 in DNA: TGTGCCAGCAGTCTAGGCAGGGAAAGTGGCTACACCTTC.

This chain links TRBV7-2 with TRBJ2-7; 10 bases fit TRBD2. CDR3 length equals 14 residues. Per the germline V gene, CDR1 is SGHTA and CDR2 is FQGNSA. The junction had 5 bases not matched to a gene; V was cut back by 5 bases and J by 4 bases. This CDR3 is CASSAQRGGYEQYF. The CDR3 DNA is TGTGCCAGCAGCGCCCAGCGGGGGGGATACGAGCAGTACTTC.

This clone was seen a single time. This rearrangement joins TRBV5-5 to TRBJ1-5; tentative D call: TRBD1 (5 bases). The ends were cut back, 4 bases at V and 1 base at J, with 9 bases in the middle. The CDR3 is 14 amino acids. Germline assignment: CDR1 SGHKS and CDR2 YYEKEE (reference sequence). The CDR3 bases are TGTGCCAGCAGCCTGGGACTCAGCAATCAGCCCCAGCATTTT. Translating it yields CASSLGLSNQPQHF. Based on the CDR3 plus reference TRBV5-5 and TRBJ1-5, the full variable domain is DAGVTQSPTHLIKTRGQQVTLRCSPISGHKSVSWYQQVLGQGPQFIFQYYEKEERGRGNFPDRFSARQFPNYSSELNVNALLLGDSALYLCASSLGLSNQPQHFGDGTRLSIL.

The chain links TRBV6-5 to TRBJ1-5, with a possible D match to TRBD1 (6 bases). The V gene lost 1 base and the J gene lost 9 bases, with 19 bases spanning the gap. Germline-derived CDR1 and CDR2 are MNHEY and SVGAGI. The CDR3 length is 16 residues. CDR3 in amino acids: CASSYWGQGSELPQHF. For the CDR3, the DNA is TGTGCCAGCAGTTACTGGGGTCAGGGGTCGGAACTGCCCCAGCATTTT.

The chain recombines TRBV5-1 with TRBJ1-4, with 11 bases matching TRBD1. Trimming at V came to 0 bases and at J to 8 bases, leaving 3 bases not matched to a gene. Germline V gene sequence: CDR1 SGHRS, CDR2 YFSETQ. This CDR3 is built from 15 residues. CDR3 amino acids: CASSLGDRGYEKLFF. The DNA for the CDR3 is TGCGCCAGCAGCTTGGGGGACAGGGGGTACGAAAAACTGTTTTTT.

This clone has more than one count but fewer than ten. This chain links TRBV19 with TRBJ1-2; TRBD1 aligns across 7 bases. Looked up from germline, CDR1 is LNHDA and CDR2 is SQIVND (reference sequence). The CDR3 consists of 15 residues. V gave up 6 bases and J gave up 2 bases; unmatched junction bases: 9. DNA for the CDR3: TGTGCCAGTAGCGATGTAGGGACAGCGAACTATGGCTACACCTTC. Encoded protein: CASSDVGTANYGYTF.

J is TRBJ2-5 and V is TRBV11-3; 7 bases fit TRBD1. Germline assignment: CDR1 SGHNT and CDR2 YENEEA. The CDR3 runs to 15 residues. The trim removed 0 bases at V and 5 bases at J, leaving 6 bases unmatched. The CDR3 nucleotides are TGTGCCAGCAGCTTAGACACAGGGGCCCGGGAGACCCAGTACTTC. It is translated as CASSLDTGARETQYF.

This chain uses TRBV30 with TRBJ2-5; TRBD2 matches at 13 bases. The CDR3 consists of 16 residues. The V gene's germline CDR1 is GTSNPN and CDR2 SVGIG (reference sequence). V trimming: 5 bases; J trimming: 4 bases; junction bases outside the gene matches: 10. The CDR3 bases are TGTGCCTGGCAACCGGGACTAGCGGGGAACCGAGAGACCCAGTACTTC. Amino acid sequence: CAWQPGLAGNRETQYF.